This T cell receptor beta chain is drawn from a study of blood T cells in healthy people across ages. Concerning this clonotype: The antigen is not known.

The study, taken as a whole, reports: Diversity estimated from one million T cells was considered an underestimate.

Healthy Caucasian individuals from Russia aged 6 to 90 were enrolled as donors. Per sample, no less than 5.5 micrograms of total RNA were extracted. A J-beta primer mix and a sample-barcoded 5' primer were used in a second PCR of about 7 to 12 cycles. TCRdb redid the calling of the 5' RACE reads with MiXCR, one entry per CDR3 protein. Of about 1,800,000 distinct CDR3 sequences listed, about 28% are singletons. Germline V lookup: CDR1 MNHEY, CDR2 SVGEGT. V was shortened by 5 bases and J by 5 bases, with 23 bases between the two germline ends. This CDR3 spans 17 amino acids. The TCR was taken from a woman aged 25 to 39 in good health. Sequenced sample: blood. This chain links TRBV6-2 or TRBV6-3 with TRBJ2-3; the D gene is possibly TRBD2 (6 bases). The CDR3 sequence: CASSPPRREESGDTQYF. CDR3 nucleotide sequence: TGTGCCAGCAGTCCTCCAAGGAGGGAGGAGTCGGGAGATACGCAGTATTTT.